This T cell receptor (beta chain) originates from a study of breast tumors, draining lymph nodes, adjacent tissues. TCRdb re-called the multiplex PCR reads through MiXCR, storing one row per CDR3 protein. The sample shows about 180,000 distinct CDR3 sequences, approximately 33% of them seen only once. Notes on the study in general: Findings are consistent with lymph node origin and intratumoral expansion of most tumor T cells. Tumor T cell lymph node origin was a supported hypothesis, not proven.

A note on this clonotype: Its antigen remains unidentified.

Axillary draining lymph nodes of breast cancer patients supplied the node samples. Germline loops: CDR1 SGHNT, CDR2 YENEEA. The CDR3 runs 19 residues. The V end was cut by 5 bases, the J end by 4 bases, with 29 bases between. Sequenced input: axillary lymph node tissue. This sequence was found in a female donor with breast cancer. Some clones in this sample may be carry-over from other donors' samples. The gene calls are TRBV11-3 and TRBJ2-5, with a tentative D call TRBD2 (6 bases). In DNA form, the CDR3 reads TGTGCCAGCAGCCCCCACGGGCTAGCAGGAGGGAACCCTTTAGAGACCCAGTACTTC. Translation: CASSPHGLAGGNPLETQYF.